Listed here are 2 T cell receptor beta chains from one sample, sequenced in a study of blood T cell repertoires in COVID-19. Generated by immunoSEQ multiplex PCR, the TCRdb table keeps only in-frame clones and is missing some. The data contain some 360,000 clones, about nine tenths of them singletons. Sequencing input: PBMCs or T cells enriched from blood (not recorded which). The receptors stem from a woman under 40 who had been exposed to COVID-19.

As concerns this clone: The junction departs from germline at one end; a sequencing error may be responsible. This sequence joins TRBV30 and TRBJ2-2; 9 positions match TRBD1. The CDR3 is 15 residues long. Germline V gene lookup returns CDR1 GTSNPN and CDR2 SVGIG (reference sequence). In DNA, the CDR3 is TGTGCCTGGACACCCGGGACAGGGAACCCCGGGGAGCTGTTTTTT. Translating gives CAWTPGTGNPGELFF. The complete variable domain, with remaining parts taken from reference TRBV30 and TRBJ2-2, reads SQTIHQWPATLVQPVGSPLSLECTVEGTSNPNLYWYRQAAGRGLQLLFYSVGIGQISSEVPQNLSASRPQDRQFILSSKKLLLSDSGFYLCAWTPGTGNPGELFFGEGSRLTVL.

This chain joins TRBV14 and TRBJ2-5, with D maybe TRBD2 (6 bases). V lost 0 bases and J lost 4, with 18 bases in between. This CDR3 has 17 residues. Per germline, CDR1 SGHDN and CDR2 FVKESK. CDR3 DNA sequence: TGTGCCAGCAGCCAAGATTTCTTGGGGGGACCAAGAGAGACCCAGTACTTC. Translation gives CASSQDFLGGPRETQYF.